These T cell receptor beta chains were read from a single sample in a study of blood T cell repertoires in COVID-19. Repertoires were generated with immunoSEQ multiplex PCR, while TCRdb's copy carries only in-frame clones and drops some. Of 35,000 to 45,000 clones listed, about 88% are singletons. The material sequenced was peripheral blood. These receptors all stem from a human donor in a cohort sampled during active COVID-19. The CDR3 runs from the conserved cysteine through the conserved F or W. D genes are given only for firm matches. Rows may omit the clone size; those that give it use once, few, many or a size class.

>TRBV27|TRBJ2-2|.|.
TGTGCCAGCAGTTTAGGTTATGGGATGGGAGCCGGGGAGCTGTTTTTT
CASSLGYGMGAGELFF
>TRBV9|TRBJ2-7|TRBD1|.
TGTGCCAGCGGAAGTGAAGCAGGGGGCTACTCCTACGAGCAGTACTTC
CASGSEAGGYSYEQYF
>TRBV2|TRBJ2-7|.|.
TGTGCCAGCTCCTACTCGGGGGAAGAGCAGTACTTC
CASSYSGEEQYF
>TRBV5-1|TRBJ1-2|.|.
TGCGCCAGCAGCTTGGAGAACGGGAACTATGGCTACACCTTC
CASSLENGNYGYTF
>TRBV6-5|TRBJ2-5|TRBD1|few
TGTGCCAGCAGCCTACAGGGGGAACAAGAGACCCAGTACTTC
CASSLQGEQETQYF
>TRBV19|TRBJ2-7|TRBD1|.
TGTGCCAGTAGTACGACAGGGGACTTTTCCTACGAGCAGTACTTC
CASSTTGDFSYEQYF
>TRBV15|TRBJ1-2|.|.
TGTGCCACGAGCGGGGCAGGCTATGGCTACACCTTC
CATSGAGYGYTF
>TRBV28|TRBJ1-2|TRBD1|.
TGTGCCAGCAGTGGACAGGGGGTCTATGGCTACACCTTC
CASSGQGVYGYTF
>TRBV27|TRBJ1-5|.|.
TGTGCCAGCAGTTTATCGGCGGGGCTAGTGGAGCCCCAGCATTTT
CASSLSAGLVEPQHF
>TRBV5-1|TRBJ2-2|.|.
TGCGCCAGCACCATCGGACAAGGGTGGGCCGGGGAGCTGTTTTTT
CASTIGQGWAGELFF
>TRBV27|TRBJ2-1|.|.
TGTGCCAGCAGCCCCACAGGTTGGGGCAATGAGCAGTTCTTC
CASSPTGWGNEQFF
>TRBV27|TRBJ1-4|TRBD1|once
TGTGCCAGCAGTACTAGGGGGCCTAATGAAAAACTGTTTTTT
CASSTRGPNEKLFF
>TRBV11-2|TRBJ1-2|.|.
TGTGCCAGCAGCTTAGCCGGTAACTATGGCTACACCTTC
CASSLAGNYGYTF
>TRBV6-5|TRBJ1-2|TRBD1|.
TGTGCCAGCAGTTATAGCGACAGGGCGGCCAACTATGGCTACACCTTC
CASSYSDRAANYGYTF
>TRBV2|TRBJ1-4|TRBD1|.
TGTGCCAGCAGTAACAGGGGCGGGAATGAAAAACTGTTTTTT
CASSNRGGNEKLFF
>TRBV5-8|TRBJ2-5|.|once
TGTGCCAGCACCCCCCGTGAGGAGACCCAGTACTTC
CASTPREETQYF
>TRBV5-1|TRBJ2-1|TRBD1|.
TGCGCCAGCAGCTCTCAAGGGACAGGGGGATACAATGAGCAGTTCTTC
CASSSQGTGGYNEQFF
>TRBV28|TRBJ1-5|.|.
TGTGCCAGCGAACAGGCGAATCAGCCCCAGCATTTT
CASEQANQPQHF
>TRBV3-1/TRBV3-2|TRBJ2-7|TRBD2|.
TGTGCCAGCAGCCAGGGGGGGTCACGGTACGAGCAGTACTTC
CASSQGGSRYEQYF
>TRBV19|TRBJ1-5|TRBD1|.
TGTGCCACCGGGACAGGGGATAGCAATCAGCCCCAGCATTTT
CATGTGDSNQPQHF
>TRBV11-2|TRBJ2-7|.|.
TGTGCCAGCAGCTTGTTGACAGCCTTGCACGAGCAGTACTTC
CASSLLTALHEQYF
>TRBV11-2|TRBJ2-1|TRBD2|.
TGTGCCAGCAGCTCAGTACTAGCGGGGGGAGGGAATGAGCAGTTCTTC
CASSSVLAGGGNEQFF
>TRBV5-1|TRBJ2-7|.|.
TGCGTGGTCGGGGAGCAGTACTTC
CVVGEQYF
>TRBV4-2|TRBJ2-7|TRBD2|.
TGTGCCAGCAGCCAAGTCGGCGGGAGCTACGAGCAGTACTTC
CASSQVGGSYEQYF
>TRBV5-1|TRBJ2-1|TRBD1|.
TGCGCCAGCAGCTTGGGAGGGGGCCGCCGGAGCTCCTACAATGAGCAGTTCTTC
CASSLGGGRRSSYNEQFF
>TRBV3-1/TRBV3-2|TRBJ2-3|TRBD2|.
TGTGCCAGCAGACTAGCGGGGGGCACAGATACGCAGTATTTT
CASRLAGGTDTQYF
>TRBV5-4|TRBJ1-6|TRBD1|.
TGTGCCAGCAGCTTATCCGGGACAGGGATTTCACCCCTCCACTTT
CASSLSGTGISPLHF
>TRBV28|TRBJ2-7|TRBD1|few
TGTGCCAGCAGTTATGCCGGGACAGGGATCGGGTCCTACGAGCAGTACTTC
CASSYAGTGIGSYEQYF
>TRBV7-6|TRBJ1-1|TRBD1|.
TGTGCCAGCAGCTTACGTCCCGGGACAGGTGCCATGAACACTGAAGCTTTCTTT
CASSLRPGTGAMNTEAFF
>TRBV5-8|TRBJ2-7|.|medium-sized
TGTGCCAGCAGCTTACCTGACAGCTACGAGCAGTACTTC
CASSLPDSYEQYF
>TRBV4-1|TRBJ2-6|.|.
TGCGCCAGCAGCCACAGTGTGGCAGGAGGGGCCAACGTCCTGACTTTC
CASSHSVAGGANVLTF
>TRBV27|TRBJ2-5|.|.
TGTGCCAGCAGTTTAAGGTCTAGCCAAGAGACCCAGTACTTC
CASSLRSSQETQYF
>TRBV5-1|TRBJ1-2|TRBD1|.
TGCGCCAGCAGCTTGGCCTCGACAGGGATCGGCTATGGCTACACCTTC
CASSLASTGIGYGYTF
>TRBV10-3|TRBJ1-5|.|.
TGTGCCATCAGTGAGTCGAAAGGGGGCAATCAGCCCCAGCATTTT
CAISESKGGNQPQHF
>TRBV27|TRBJ1-4|.|.
TGTGCCAGCAGTTTATCTGGGCCTAATGAAAAACTGTTTTTT
CASSLSGPNEKLFF
>TRBV16|TRBJ1-3|TRBD1|.
TGTGCCAGCAGCCAGACAGGGGCTGGAAACACCATATATTTT
CASSQTGAGNTIYF
>TRBV7-9|TRBJ2-7|TRBD2|.
TGTGCCAGCAGCTTAGCGCTAGCGGGGGGGAAGAACGAGCAGTACTTC
CASSLALAGGKNEQYF
>TRBV6-4|TRBJ1-6|.|medium-sized
TGTGCCAGCAGAAAAATATCACCCCTCCACTTT
CASRKISPLHF
>TRBV24-1|TRBJ2-2|.|.
TGTGCCACCAGGGATTCTACCGGGGAGCTGTTTTTT
CATRDSTGELFF
>TRBV5-1|TRBJ2-2|TRBD2|few
TGCGCCAGCAGCTTATCTAGCGGGGGCCCGAACACCGGGGAGCTGTTTTTT
CASSLSSGGPNTGELFF
>TRBV2|TRBJ2-2|TRBD1|.
TGTGCCAGCAGTGAAGAACTGAGTGGGCAGGGGGTAAGGGGCACCGGGGAGCTGTTTTTT
CASSEELSGQGVRGTGELFF
>TRBV12-5|TRBJ1-6|.|.
TGTGCTAGTGGTTTCACAATAGGTACCGACAGTCTCTATAATTCACCCCTCCACTTT
CASGFTIGTDSLYNSPLHF
>TRBV10-3|TRBJ1-5|.|.
TGTGCCATCAGTGAGTCGACGCGGCAACCCCAGCATTTT
CAISESTRQPQHF
>TRBV11-2|TRBJ1-1|.|.
TGTGCCAGCAGCAACGACGGGAAGAACACTGAAGCTTTCTTT
CASSNDGKNTEAFF
>TRBV4-2|TRBJ2-1|TRBD2|.
TGTGCCAGCAGCCAAGTCTCGACCGGGACTAGCGGGACCGATGAGCAGTTCTTC
CASSQVSTGTSGTDEQFF
>TRBV6-5|TRBJ1-1|.|.
TGTGCCAGCAGTTCTCCAGGGCAATCGACAAGCGAAGCTTTCTTT
CASSSPGQSTSEAFF
>TRBV10-1|TRBJ1-5|.|.
TGCGCCAGCAGTGAAGGGGACACCAATCAGCCCCAGCATTTT
CASSEGDTNQPQHF
>TRBV4-2|TRBJ2-1|.|.
TGTGCCAGCAGCCAAGAACTAGCTCCTTACAATGAGCAGTTCTTC
CASSQELAPYNEQFF
>TRBV5-6|TRBJ2-2|TRBD1|.
TGTGCCAGCAGCTTGGGGACAGGGGGCACGAACACCGGGGAGCTGTTTTTT
CASSLGTGGTNTGELFF
>TRBV6-1|TRBJ1-6|.|.
TGTGCCAGCAGTGAGGGCAGGGTGGGGTGGTTGCCCCTCCACTTT
CASSEGRVGWLPLHF
>TRBV4-1|TRBJ2-2|TRBD2|once
TGCGCCAGCAGCCAAGCGACGGGGGGCACCGGGGAGCTGTTTTTT
CASSQATGGTGELFF
>TRBV30|TRBJ2-7|TRBD1|.
TGTGCCTGGAGCCGTACAGGGGGCGTAATTTACGAGCAGTACTTC
CAWSRTGGVIYEQYF
>TRBV11-2|TRBJ2-3|TRBD2|.
TGTGCCAGCAGCTTAGATTTACTAGCGGGGGGGACAGATACGCAGTATTTT
CASSLDLLAGGTDTQYF
>TRBV2|TRBJ2-1|TRBD1|.
TGTGCCAGCAGCGAAGGGGGGGTGTTAGTGGGACAGGGCAAGAATGAGCAGTTCTTC
CASSEGGVLVGQGKNEQFF
>TRBV7-2|TRBJ1-1|.|.
TGTGCCAGCAGCTTATATATGAACACTGAAGCTTTCTTT
CASSLYMNTEAFF
>TRBV5-1|TRBJ2-3|TRBD1|.
TGCGCCAGCAGCTCCCGGGCAGGGGGCCAAGATACGCAGTATTTT
CASSSRAGGQDTQYF
>TRBV29-1|TRBJ2-7|TRBD1|.
TGCAGCGCTCGGACAGGGAGCTCCTACGAGCAGTACTTC
CSARTGSSYEQYF
>TRBV30|TRBJ2-2|.|.
TGTGCCTGGAGCGCATTAGGAGCGAACACCGGGGAGCTGTTTTTT
CAWSALGANTGELFF
>TRBV12-3/TRBV12-4|TRBJ2-7|.|.
TGTGCCAGCAGTCAGGGTGCCTACGAGCAGTACTTC
CASSQGAYEQYF